The rows below give T cell receptor beta chains drawn from one sample of a study of Graves' ophthalmopathy and Graves' hyperthyroidism. TCRdb ran MiXCR on the multiplex PCR reads and lists one entry per CDR3 protein. The data contain 200,000 to 300,000 distinct CDR3 sequences, 45% of them singletons. The sample comprised peripheral blood. These receptors all stem from an adult man with Graves' ophthalmopathy. Each CDR3 is given with its conserved first and last residue. The D gene is left open where the match is weak. Clone sizes are given selectively: once, few, many, or a class where the clone is expanded.

v_gene: TRBV29-1
d_gene: NA
abundance: many
j_gene: TRBJ2-6
CDR3aa: CSVRQYSGANVLTF
CDR3nt: TGCAGCGTTAGACAGTACTCTGGGGCCAACGTCCTGACTTTC

v_gene: TRBV29-1
d_gene: TRBD2
abundance: few
j_gene: TRBJ2-2
CDR3aa: CSAVPGLASTGELFF
CDR3nt: TGCAGCGCTGTCCCTGGACTAGCGAGCACCGGGGAGCTGTTTTTT

v_gene: TRBV6-5
d_gene: NA
abundance: NA
j_gene: TRBJ2-6
CDR3aa: CASSCSGANVLTF
CDR3nt: TGTGCCAGCAGTTGCTCTGGGGCCAACGTCCTGACTTTC

v_gene: TRBV4-1
d_gene: NA
abundance: NA
j_gene: TRBJ1-5
CDR3aa: CASSQVTDSNQPQHF
CDR3nt: TGCGCCAGCAGCCAGGTGACAGATAGCAATCAGCCCCAGCATTTT

v_gene: TRBV3-1
d_gene: TRBD2
abundance: few
j_gene: TRBJ2-7
CDR3aa: CASRGEGRNVYEQYF
CDR3nt: TGTGCCAGCAGGGGGGAGGGCCGCAATGTCTACGAGCAGTACTTC

v_gene: TRBV19
d_gene: NA
abundance: NA
j_gene: TRBJ2-2
CDR3aa: CASSMVGRGNTGELFF
CDR3nt: TGTGCCAGTAGTATGGTTGGTCGGGGCAACACCGGGGAGCTGTTTTTT

v_gene: TRBV29-1
d_gene: TRBD2
abundance: few
j_gene: TRBJ2-7
CDR3aa: CSVETPGGYEQYF
CDR3nt: TGCAGCGTTGAAACACCGGGAGGCTACGAGCAGTACTTC

v_gene: TRBV12-3/TRBV12-4
d_gene: TRBD1
abundance: NA
j_gene: TRBJ2-7
CDR3aa: CASTYRGSEAYEQYF
CDR3nt: TGTGCCAGCACCTACAGGGGGTCGGAGGCCTACGAGCAGTACTTC

v_gene: TRBV10-1
d_gene: NA
abundance: NA
j_gene: TRBJ2-7
CDR3aa: CASSGQVRSEQYF
CDR3nt: TGCGCCAGCAGTGGTCAGGTTCGTAGCGAGCAGTACTTC

v_gene: TRBV2
d_gene: NA
abundance: once
j_gene: TRBJ1-1
CDR3aa: CASSLALGYTEAFF
CDR3nt: TGTGCCAGCAGTTTAGCGCTGGGGTACACTGAAGCTTTCTTT

v_gene: TRBV11-3
d_gene: TRBD2
abundance: few
j_gene: TRBJ2-7
CDR3aa: CASSWGTSGYEQYF
CDR3nt: TGTGCCAGCAGCTGGGGGACTAGCGGTTACGAGCAGTACTTC

v_gene: TRBV12-3/TRBV12-4
d_gene: NA
abundance: few
j_gene: TRBJ1-2
CDR3aa: CASSSSGNYGYTF
CDR3nt: TGTGCCAGCAGTTCGTCAGGGAACTATGGCTACACCTTC

v_gene: TRBV6-5
d_gene: TRBD1
abundance: NA
j_gene: TRBJ1-2
CDR3aa: CASQGGTGPGYTF
CDR3nt: TGTGCCAGCCAAGGGGGGACAGGTCCTGGCTACACCTTC

v_gene: TRBV10-3
d_gene: NA
abundance: few
j_gene: TRBJ1-1
CDR3aa: CAIKGTNVLNTEAFF
CDR3nt: TGTGCCATCAAGGGGACAAACGTTTTGAACACTGAAGCTTTCTTT

v_gene: TRBV20-1
d_gene: TRBD2
abundance: NA
j_gene: TRBJ2-3
CDR3aa: CSAPGSGRRTDTQYF
CDR3nt: TGCAGTGCTCCAGGTAGCGGGAGACGCACAGATACGCAGTATTTT

v_gene: TRBV27
d_gene: NA
abundance: few
j_gene: TRBJ1-2
CDR3aa: CASSNDGPNYGYTF
CDR3nt: TGTGCCAGCAGTAACGACGGACCTAACTATGGCTACACCTTC